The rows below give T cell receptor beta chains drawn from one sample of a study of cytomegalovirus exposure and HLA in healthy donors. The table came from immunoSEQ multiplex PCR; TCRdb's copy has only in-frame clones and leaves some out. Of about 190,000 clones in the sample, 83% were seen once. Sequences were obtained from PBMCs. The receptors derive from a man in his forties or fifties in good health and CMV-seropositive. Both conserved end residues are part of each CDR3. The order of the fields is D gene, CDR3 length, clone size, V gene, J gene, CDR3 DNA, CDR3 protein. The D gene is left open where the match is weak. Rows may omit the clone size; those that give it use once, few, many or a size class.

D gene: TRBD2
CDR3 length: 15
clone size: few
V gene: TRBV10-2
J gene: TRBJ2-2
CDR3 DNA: TGCGCCAGCAACCACGTAGCGGGACGGGCCGGGGAGCTGTTTTTT
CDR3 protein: CASNHVAGRAGELFF

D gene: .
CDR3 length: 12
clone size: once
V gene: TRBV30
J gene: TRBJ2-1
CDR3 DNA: TGTGCCTGGACAGTGACCTACAATGAGCAGTTCTTC
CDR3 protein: CAWTVTYNEQFF

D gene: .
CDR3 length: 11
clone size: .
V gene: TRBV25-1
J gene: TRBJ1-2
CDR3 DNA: TGTGCCACCCAGGGTGCTGGTGGCTACACCTTC
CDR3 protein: CATQGAGGYTF

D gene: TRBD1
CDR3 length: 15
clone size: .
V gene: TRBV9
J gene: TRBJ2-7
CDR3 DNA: TGTGCCAGCAGCGTAGGGACAGGGCTTAACTACGAGCAGTACTTC
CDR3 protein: CASSVGTGLNYEQYF

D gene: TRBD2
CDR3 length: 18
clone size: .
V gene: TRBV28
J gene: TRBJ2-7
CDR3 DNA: TGTGCCAGCAGTCTCTTGGAGATAGCGGGAGGGCCCTCGGACGAGCAGTACTTC
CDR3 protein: CASSLLEIAGGPSDEQYF

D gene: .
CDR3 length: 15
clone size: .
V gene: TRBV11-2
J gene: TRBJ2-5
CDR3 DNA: TGTGCCAGCAGCTTAGTAGGGGGGGGAGGCGAGACCCAGTACTTC
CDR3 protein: CASSLVGGGGETQYF

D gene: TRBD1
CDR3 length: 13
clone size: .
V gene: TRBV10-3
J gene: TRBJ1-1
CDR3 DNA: TGTGCCATCAGTGGGACACAGGGGGCGGCAGCTTTCTTT
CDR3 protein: CAISGTQGAAAFF

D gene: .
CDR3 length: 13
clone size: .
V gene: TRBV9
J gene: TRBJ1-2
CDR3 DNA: TGTGCCCGATCCCACGGGGGGTGCTATGGCTACACCTTC
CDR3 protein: CARSHGGCYGYTF

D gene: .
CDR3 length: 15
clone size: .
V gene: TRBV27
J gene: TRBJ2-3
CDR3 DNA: TGTGCCAGCAGTCTGGGGGACTCGCGAACAGATACGCAGTATTTT
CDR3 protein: CASSLGDSRTDTQYF

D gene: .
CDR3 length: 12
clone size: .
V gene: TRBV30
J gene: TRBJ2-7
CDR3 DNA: TGTGCCTGGACCCCTCGACTGGGCGAGCAGTACTTC
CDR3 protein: CAWTPRLGEQYF

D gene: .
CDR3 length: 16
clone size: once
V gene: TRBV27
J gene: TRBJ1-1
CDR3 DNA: TGTGCCAGCAGTTTCGGGATACAGGGTATAATCACTGAAGCTTTCTTT
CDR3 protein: CASSFGIQGIITEAFF

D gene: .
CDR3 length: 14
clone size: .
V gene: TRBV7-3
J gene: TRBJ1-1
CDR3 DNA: TGTGCCAGCAGCACAAGAGGGGGTCGCACTGAAGCTTTCTTT
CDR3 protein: CASSTRGGRTEAFF

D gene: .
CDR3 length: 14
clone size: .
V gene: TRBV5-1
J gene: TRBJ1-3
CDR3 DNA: TGCGCCAGCAGCTTTACAGGCACTGGAAACACCATATATTTT
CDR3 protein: CASSFTGTGNTIYF

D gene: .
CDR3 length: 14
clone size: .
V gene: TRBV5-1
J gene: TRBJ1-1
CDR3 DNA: TGCGCCAGCAGCCCGGACATTATGAACACTGAAGCTTTCTTT
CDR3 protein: CASSPDIMNTEAFF

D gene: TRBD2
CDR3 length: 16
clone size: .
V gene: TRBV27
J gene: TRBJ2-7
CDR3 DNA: TGTGCCAGCAACCGAGGGACTAGCGGGGGTACCTACGAGCAGTACTTC
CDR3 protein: CASNRGTSGGTYEQYF

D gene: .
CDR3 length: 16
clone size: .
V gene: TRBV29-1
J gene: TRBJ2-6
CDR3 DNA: TGCAGCGTTGAGACGTGGACAGCCTCTGGGGCCAACGTCCTGACTTTC
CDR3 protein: CSVETWTASGANVLTF

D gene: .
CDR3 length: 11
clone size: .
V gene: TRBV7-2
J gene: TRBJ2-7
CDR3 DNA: TGTGCCAGCAGCCCGAGGGACGAGCAGTACTTC
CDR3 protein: CASSPRDEQYF

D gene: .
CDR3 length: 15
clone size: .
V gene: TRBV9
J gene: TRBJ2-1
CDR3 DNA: TGTGCCAGCAGCGTTTTGGCGGGATCCTACAATGAGCAGTTCTTC
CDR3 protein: CASSVLAGSYNEQFF

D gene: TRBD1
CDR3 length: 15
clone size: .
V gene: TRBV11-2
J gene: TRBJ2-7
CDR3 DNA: TGTGCCAGCAGCTGGGGACAGCCGAGCTCCTACGAGCAGTACTTC
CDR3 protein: CASSWGQPSSYEQYF

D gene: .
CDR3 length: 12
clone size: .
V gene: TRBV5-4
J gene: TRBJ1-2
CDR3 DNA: TGTGCCAGCAGCCCCGGGGGGTCCGGCTACACCTTC
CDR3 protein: CASSPGGSGYTF

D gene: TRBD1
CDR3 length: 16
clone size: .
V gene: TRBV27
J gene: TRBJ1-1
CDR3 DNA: TGTGCCAGCAGTTCGTATCTGGGACAGTCGAACACTGAAGCTTTCTTT
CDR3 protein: CASSSYLGQSNTEAFF

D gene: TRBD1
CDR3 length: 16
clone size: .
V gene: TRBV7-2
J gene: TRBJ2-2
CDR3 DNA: TGTGCCAGCAGCCCTTCGACAGGGGCGAACACCGGGGAGCTGTTTTTT
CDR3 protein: CASSPSTGANTGELFF

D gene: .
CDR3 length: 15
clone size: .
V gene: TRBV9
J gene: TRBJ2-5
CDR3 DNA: TGTGCCAGCAGCGCTTCTAGCGCTTACCAAGAGACCCAGTACTTC
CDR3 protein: CASSASSAYQETQYF

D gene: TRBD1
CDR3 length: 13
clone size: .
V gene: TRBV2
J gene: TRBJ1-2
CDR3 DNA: TGTGCCAGCAGTGGGGACAGGGCGGATGGCTACACCTTC
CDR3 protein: CASSGDRADGYTF

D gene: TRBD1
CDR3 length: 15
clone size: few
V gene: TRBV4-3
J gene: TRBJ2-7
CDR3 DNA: TGCGCCAGCAGCCAAGAAAGACAGGGAGCCTACGAGCAGTACTTC
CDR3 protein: CASSQERQGAYEQYF

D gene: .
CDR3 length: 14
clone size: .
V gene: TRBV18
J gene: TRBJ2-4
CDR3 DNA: TGTGCCAGCTCACCCCCGGCGGATCCAAACATTCAGTACTTC
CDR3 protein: CASSPPADPNIQYF

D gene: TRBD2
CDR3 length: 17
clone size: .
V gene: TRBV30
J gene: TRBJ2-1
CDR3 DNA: TGTGCCTGGAGTATACTTCCGTGGAAGCGGGAGGGGGTTGAGCAGTTCTTC
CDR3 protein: CAWSILPWKREGVEQFF

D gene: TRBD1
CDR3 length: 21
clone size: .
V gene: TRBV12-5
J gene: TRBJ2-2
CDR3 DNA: TGTGCTAGTGGTTTGGTGACGACCGGGACAGGGCACCTGGGGCACGTGGGGGAGCTGTTTTTT
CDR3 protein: CASGLVTTGTGHLGHVGELFF

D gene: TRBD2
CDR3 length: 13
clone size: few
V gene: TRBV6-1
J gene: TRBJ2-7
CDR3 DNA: TGTGCCAGCACACTAGCGGGAGTAGGCGAGCAGTACTTC
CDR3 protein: CASTLAGVGEQYF

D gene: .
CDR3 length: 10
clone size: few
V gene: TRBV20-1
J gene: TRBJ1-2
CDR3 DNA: TGCAGTGCTAGATTCCGTGGCTACACCTTC
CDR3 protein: CSARFRGYTF

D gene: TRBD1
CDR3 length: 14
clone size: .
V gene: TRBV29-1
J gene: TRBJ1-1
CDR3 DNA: TGCAGCGTGTGGACAGGGATGACGAACACTGAAGCTTTCTTT
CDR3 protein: CSVWTGMTNTEAFF

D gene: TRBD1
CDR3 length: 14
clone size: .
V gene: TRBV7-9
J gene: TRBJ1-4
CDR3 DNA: TGTGCCAGCAGCCCACAGGGGGGAAATGAAAAACTGTTTTTT
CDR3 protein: CASSPQGGNEKLFF

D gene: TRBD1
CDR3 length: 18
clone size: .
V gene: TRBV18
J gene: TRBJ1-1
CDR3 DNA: TGTGCCAGCTCACCTTATTCTATGACCGGGACAGGGAGTTTTGGGGCTTTCTTT
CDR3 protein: CASSPYSMTGTGSFGAFF

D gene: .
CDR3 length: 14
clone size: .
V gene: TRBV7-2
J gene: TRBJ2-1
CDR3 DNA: TGTGCCAGCACCCCGGACAACTCCTACAATGAGCAGTTCTTC
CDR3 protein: CASTPDNSYNEQFF

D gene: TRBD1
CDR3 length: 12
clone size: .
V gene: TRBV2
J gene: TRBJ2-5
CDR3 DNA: TGTGCCAGCAGGACAGGGGGAGAGACCCAGTACTTC
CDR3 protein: CASRTGGETQYF

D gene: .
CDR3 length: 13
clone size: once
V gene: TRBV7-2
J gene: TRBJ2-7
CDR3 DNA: TGTGCCAGCAGCCCGAGAACAGGGCGCGAGCAGTACTTC
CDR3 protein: CASSPRTGREQYF

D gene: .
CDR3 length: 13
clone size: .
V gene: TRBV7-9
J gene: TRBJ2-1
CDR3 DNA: TGTGCCAGCAGCCAGACTAGGGTCAATGAGCAGTTCTTC
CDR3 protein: CASSQTRVNEQFF

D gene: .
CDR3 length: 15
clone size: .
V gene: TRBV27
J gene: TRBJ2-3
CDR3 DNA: TGTGCCACCTCTAGAGGGAGGTTTGGCACAGATACGCAGTATTTT
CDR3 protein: CATSRGRFGTDTQYF

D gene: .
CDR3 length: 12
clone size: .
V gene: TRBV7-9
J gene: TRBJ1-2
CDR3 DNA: TGTGCCAGCTCCGGCGGGGACTATGGCTACACCTTC
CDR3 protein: CASSGGDYGYTF

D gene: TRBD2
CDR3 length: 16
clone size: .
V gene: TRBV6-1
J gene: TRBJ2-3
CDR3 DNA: TGTGCCAGCAGTGTGATAGCGGGAGTTTTCACAGATACGCAGTATTTT
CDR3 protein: CASSVIAGVFTDTQYF

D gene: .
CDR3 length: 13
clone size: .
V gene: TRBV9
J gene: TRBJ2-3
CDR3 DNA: TGTGCCAGCAGCGTAGAGCAGGGTAGCACGCAGTATTTT
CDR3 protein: CASSVEQGSTQYF

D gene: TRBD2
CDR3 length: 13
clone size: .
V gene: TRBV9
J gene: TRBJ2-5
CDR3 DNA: TGTGCCAGCGGTAGCGGGAGCGAAGAGACCCAGTACTTC
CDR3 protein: CASGSGSEETQYF

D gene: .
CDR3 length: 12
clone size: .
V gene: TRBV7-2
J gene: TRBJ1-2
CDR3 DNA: TGTGCCAGCACCCCTCGGCTGGAGGGCTACACCTTC
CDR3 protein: CASTPRLEGYTF

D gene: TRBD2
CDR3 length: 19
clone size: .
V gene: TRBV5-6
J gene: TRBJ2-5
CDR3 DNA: TGTGCCAGCAGCCTATCCCCTCTTTCGAGGCGGGGGGTCAGCGAGACCCAGTACTTC
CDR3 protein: CASSLSPLSRRGVSETQYF

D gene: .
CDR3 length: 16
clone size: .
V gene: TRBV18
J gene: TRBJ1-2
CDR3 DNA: TGTGCCAGCTCACCATCTGGTTGGGGACAAGGGCATGGCTACACCTTC
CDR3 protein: CASSPSGWGQGHGYTF

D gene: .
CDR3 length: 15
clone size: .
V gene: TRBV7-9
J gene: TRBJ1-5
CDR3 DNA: TGTTCCAGCAGCCCTAGCGGAGCAGACAATCAGCCCCAGCATTTT
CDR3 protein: CSSSPSGADNQPQHF

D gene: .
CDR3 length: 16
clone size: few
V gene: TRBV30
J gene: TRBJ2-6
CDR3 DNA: TGTGCCTGGAGTACCGGGGTAAGCCGGGGGGCCAACGTCCTGACTTTC
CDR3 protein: CAWSTGVSRGANVLTF

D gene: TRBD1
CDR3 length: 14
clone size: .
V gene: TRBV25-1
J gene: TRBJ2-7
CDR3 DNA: TGTGCCAGCAGTGCGTCGGGACAGGGGTACGAGCAGTACTTC
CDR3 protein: CASSASGQGYEQYF

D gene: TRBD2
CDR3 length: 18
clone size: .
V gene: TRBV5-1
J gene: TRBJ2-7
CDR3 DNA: TGCGCCAGCAGCTCCGGACTAGCGGGAGGACAGAGCTCCTACGAGCAGTACTTC
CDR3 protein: CASSSGLAGGQSSYEQYF